The rows below give T cell receptor beta chains drawn from one sample of a study of Graves' ophthalmopathy and Graves' hyperthyroidism. TCRdb reprocessed the multiplex PCR reads via MiXCR and lists one record per CDR3 protein. The data show 560,000 or so distinct CDR3 sequences, about 35% seen once. Sample: peripheral blood or thyroid tissue (not recorded which). These receptors all come from an adult man with Graves' hyperthyroidism. The CDR3 runs from the conserved cysteine through the conserved F or W. The D gene is left open where the match is weak. Not all rows give a size; the values are once, few, many and, for expanded clones, a class.

V gene: TRBV2
clone size: many
J gene: TRBJ2-7
CDR3 length: 13
D gene: NA
CDR3 protein: CASSGQGDREQYF
CDR3 DNA: TGTGCCAGCAGTGGGCAGGGCGACCGCGAGCAGTACTTC

V gene: TRBV12-3/TRBV12-4
clone size: many
J gene: TRBJ2-7
CDR3 length: 11
D gene: NA
CDR3 protein: CASSLGGEQYF
CDR3 DNA: TGTGCCAGCAGCTTAGGTGGGGAGCAGTACTTC

V gene: TRBV2
clone size: many
J gene: TRBJ2-5
CDR3 length: 14
D gene: NA
CDR3 protein: CASSPAILGETQYF
CDR3 DNA: TGTGCCAGCAGCCCTGCCATATTAGGAGAGACCCAGTACTTC

V gene: TRBV2
clone size: many
J gene: TRBJ1-5
CDR3 length: 13
D gene: NA
CDR3 protein: CASTRDSNQPQHF
CDR3 DNA: TGTGCCAGCACTCGTGATAGCAATCAGCCCCAGCATTTT

V gene: TRBV19
clone size: many
J gene: TRBJ1-5
CDR3 length: 13
D gene: NA
CDR3 protein: CATGRWGNQPQHF
CDR3 DNA: TGTGCCACCGGGCGGTGGGGCAATCAGCCCCAGCATTTT

V gene: TRBV6-5
clone size: NA
J gene: TRBJ1-2
CDR3 length: 12
D gene: NA
CDR3 protein: CASSGRNSGNTF
CDR3 DNA: TGTGCCAGTTCAGGACGCAACTCTGGAAACACCTTC

V gene: TRBV20-1
clone size: NA
J gene: TRBJ2-7
CDR3 length: 16
D gene: TRBD2
CDR3 protein: CSAPGLAGGSYNEQYF
CDR3 DNA: TGCAGTGCCCCCGGACTAGCGGGAGGCTCCTACAATGAGCAGTACTTC

V gene: TRBV7-9
clone size: NA
J gene: TRBJ2-6
CDR3 length: 18
D gene: TRBD1
CDR3 protein: CASSTRDRGLPGANVLTF
CDR3 DNA: TGTGCCAGCAGCACTCGGGACAGGGGGCTCCCTGGGGCCAACGTCCTGACTTTC

V gene: TRBV11-2
clone size: NA
J gene: TRBJ1-6
CDR3 length: 17
D gene: NA
CDR3 protein: CASSLEQGGWLNSPLHF
CDR3 DNA: TGTGCCAGCAGCTTAGAGCAGGGAGGTTGGCTGAATTCACCCCTCCACTTT

V gene: TRBV7-2
clone size: many
J gene: TRBJ2-2
CDR3 length: 13
D gene: NA
CDR3 protein: CASSLVDIGELFF
CDR3 DNA: TGTGCCAGCAGCTTAGTTGACATCGGGGAGCTGTTTTTT

V gene: TRBV5-4
clone size: many
J gene: TRBJ2-7
CDR3 length: 14
D gene: TRBD2
CDR3 protein: CASSPGLGLREQYF
CDR3 DNA: TGTGCCAGCAGCCCGGGACTAGGGCTGAGGGAGCAGTACTTC

V gene: TRBV3-1
clone size: few
J gene: TRBJ1-5
CDR3 length: 14
D gene: TRBD1
CDR3 protein: CASSQEPGGQPQHF
CDR3 DNA: TGTGCCAGCAGCCAAGAACCAGGGGGTCAGCCCCAGCATTTT

V gene: TRBV2
clone size: NA
J gene: TRBJ2-1
CDR3 length: 13
D gene: NA
CDR3 protein: CATSAPTYNEQFF
CDR3 DNA: TGTGCCACCAGTGCGCCGACCTACAATGAGCAGTTCTTC

V gene: TRBV2
clone size: few
J gene: TRBJ1-5
CDR3 length: 15
D gene: NA
CDR3 protein: CASSDPDRGTGTQHF
CDR3 DNA: TGTGCCAGCAGTGACCCGGACAGAGGTACTGGGACCCAGCATTTT

V gene: TRBV5-6
clone size: many
J gene: TRBJ1-2
CDR3 length: 17
D gene: NA
CDR3 protein: CASSPTGTFGANYGYTF
CDR3 DNA: TGTGCCAGCAGCCCTACAGGGACGTTTGGGGCTAACTATGGCTACACCTTC

V gene: TRBV6-4
clone size: few
J gene: TRBJ2-5
CDR3 length: 15
D gene: TRBD1
CDR3 protein: CASSESTGIQETQYF
CDR3 DNA: TGTGCCAGCAGTGAATCGACAGGGATACAAGAGACCCAGTACTTC

V gene: TRBV15
clone size: few
J gene: TRBJ1-5
CDR3 length: 16
D gene: TRBD1
CDR3 protein: CATSRAPTGTYQPQHF
CDR3 DNA: TGTGCCACCAGCAGAGCCCCGACAGGGACCTATCAGCCCCAGCATTTT

V gene: TRBV10-3
clone size: many
J gene: TRBJ2-7
CDR3 length: 16
D gene: TRBD1
CDR3 protein: CAISESDRSISYEQYF
CDR3 DNA: TGTGCCATCAGTGAGTCGGACAGGTCAATCTCCTACGAGCAGTACTTC

V gene: TRBV30
clone size: NA
J gene: TRBJ1-1
CDR3 length: 12
D gene: NA
CDR3 protein: CAWSGTGVGAFF
CDR3 DNA: TGTGCCTGGAGTGGGACGGGGGTAGGGGCTTTCTTT

V gene: TRBV3-1
clone size: once
J gene: TRBJ1-2
CDR3 length: 19
D gene: TRBD1
CDR3 protein: CASSQDLRDSSRGRGGYTF
CDR3 DNA: TGTGCCAGCAGCCAAGACCTGCGGGACAGCTCCAGGGGACGAGGGGGCTACACCTTC

V gene: TRBV9
clone size: NA
J gene: TRBJ2-7
CDR3 length: 14
D gene: TRBD1
CDR3 protein: CASSAGTGAGEQYF
CDR3 DNA: TGTGCCAGCAGCGCTGGGACAGGGGCCGGCGAGCAGTACTTC

V gene: TRBV7-6
clone size: NA
J gene: TRBJ2-1
CDR3 length: 15
D gene: TRBD2
CDR3 protein: CASSLATGGYNEQFF
CDR3 DNA: TGTGCCAGCAGCTTAGCTACGGGAGGCTACAATGAGCAGTTCTTC

V gene: TRBV20-1
clone size: NA
J gene: TRBJ2-6
CDR3 length: 13
D gene: NA
CDR3 protein: CSATASGANVLTF
CDR3 DNA: TGCAGTGCTACGGCTTCTGGGGCCAACGTTCTGACTTTC

V gene: TRBV28
clone size: many
J gene: TRBJ1-6
CDR3 length: 14
D gene: NA
CDR3 protein: CASSTASGDSPLHF
CDR3 DNA: TGTGCCAGCAGCACAGCCAGTGGGGATTCACCCCTCCACTTT